Below, 5 T cell receptor beta chains from the same sample are listed, as sequenced in a study of CD8 T cells in Susac syndrome (dated by TCRdb to between 2018 and 2021). Libraries were built with the immunoSEQ multiplex PCR assay. RNA was extracted with the RNeasy kit and roughly 0.45 to 1 ug was reverse transcribed using random hexamers. The public reads were run again by TCRdb, first through fastp at Q25 and then through MiXCR, and only productive beta chains were kept. Rows with one shared CDR3 protein collapse into an entry with the most common genes and DNA. The table for this sample lists 250,000 to 300,000 distinct CDR3 sequences; over 75% of them were counted only once. Around 0.2% of the sample is in the top ten clones. Sequenced: CD8+ T cells from PBMCs. Receptor source: a human donor with multiple sclerosis.

V is TRBV3-1 and J is TRBJ1-2; no clear D. This CDR3 has 13 amino acids. Deletions cut 0 bases from V and 3 bases from J, with 5 bases between. Germline V lookup: CDR1 LGHDT, CDR2 YNNKEL (reference sequence). CDR3 residues: CASSQDNYYGYTF. DNA for the CDR3: TGTGCCAGCAGCCAAGACAACTACTATGGCTACACCTTC.

The gene calls are TRBV5-4 and TRBJ1-2, with a tentative D call TRBD1 (6 bases). Trimming left V 4 bases short and J 4 bases short, with 17 bases between. The germline gives CDR1 SGHNT, CDR2 YYREEE (reference sequence). There are 15 residues in the CDR3. The chain's CDR3 is CASSPGWGASYGYTF. The CDR3 DNA follows: TGTGCCAGCAGCCCTGGATGGGGGGCCAGCTATGGCTACACCTTC.

The chain joins TRBV9 to TRBJ1-2; possibly TRBD1 for D (6 bases). CDR1 is SGDLS, CDR2 YYNGEE, per germline. Trimming stripped 4 bases from V and 8 bases from J, with 12 bases between. The CDR3 runs 12 residues. The CDR3: CASSQGKGGYTF. CDR3 sequence (DNA): TGTGCCAGCAGCCAGGGGAAGGGAGGCTACACCTTC. The variable domain in full, with the rest retrieved from reference TRBV9 and TRBJ1-2, is DSGVTQTPKHLITATGQRVTLRCSPRSGDLSVYWYQQSLDQGLQFLIQYYNGEERAKGNILERFSAQQFPDLHSELNLSSLELGDSALYFCASSQGKGGYTFGSGTRLTVV.

This clonotype was observed a single time. V usage is TRBV30 and J usage is TRBJ2-2; D gene unclear. Germline V gene sequence: CDR1 GTSNPN, CDR2 SVGIG (reference sequence). This CDR3 is built from 10 residues. CDR3 region: CAFWDGELFF. For the CDR3, the DNA is TGTGCTTTTTGGGACGGGGAGCTGTTTTTT.

The sample holds one count of this clonotype. The V gene is TRBV20-1, the J gene TRBJ2-2, with D unclear. Looked up from germline, CDR1 is DFQATT and CDR2 is SNEGSKA (reference sequence). There are 12 residues in the CDR3. The CDR3 DNA reads TGCAGCCCCAGGCCTGACACCGGGGAGCTGTTTTTT. Encoded protein: CSPRPDTGELFF.